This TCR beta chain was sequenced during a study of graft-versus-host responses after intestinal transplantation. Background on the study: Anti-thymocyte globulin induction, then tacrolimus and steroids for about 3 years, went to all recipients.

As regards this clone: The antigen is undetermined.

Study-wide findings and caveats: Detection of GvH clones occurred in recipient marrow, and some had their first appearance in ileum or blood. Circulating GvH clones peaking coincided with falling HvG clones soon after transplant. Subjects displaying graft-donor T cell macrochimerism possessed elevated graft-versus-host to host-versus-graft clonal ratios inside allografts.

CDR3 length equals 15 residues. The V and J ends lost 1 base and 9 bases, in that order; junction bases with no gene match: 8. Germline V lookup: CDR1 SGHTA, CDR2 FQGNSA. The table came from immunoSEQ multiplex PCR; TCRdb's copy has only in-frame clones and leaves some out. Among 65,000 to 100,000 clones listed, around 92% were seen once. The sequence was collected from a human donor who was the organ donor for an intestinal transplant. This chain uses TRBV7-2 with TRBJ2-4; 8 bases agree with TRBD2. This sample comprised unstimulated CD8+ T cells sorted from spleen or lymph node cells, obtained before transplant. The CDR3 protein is CASSLVGTRGFIQYF. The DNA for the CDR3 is TGTGCCAGCAGCTTAGTCGGGACTAGAGGGTTCATTCAGTACTTC.